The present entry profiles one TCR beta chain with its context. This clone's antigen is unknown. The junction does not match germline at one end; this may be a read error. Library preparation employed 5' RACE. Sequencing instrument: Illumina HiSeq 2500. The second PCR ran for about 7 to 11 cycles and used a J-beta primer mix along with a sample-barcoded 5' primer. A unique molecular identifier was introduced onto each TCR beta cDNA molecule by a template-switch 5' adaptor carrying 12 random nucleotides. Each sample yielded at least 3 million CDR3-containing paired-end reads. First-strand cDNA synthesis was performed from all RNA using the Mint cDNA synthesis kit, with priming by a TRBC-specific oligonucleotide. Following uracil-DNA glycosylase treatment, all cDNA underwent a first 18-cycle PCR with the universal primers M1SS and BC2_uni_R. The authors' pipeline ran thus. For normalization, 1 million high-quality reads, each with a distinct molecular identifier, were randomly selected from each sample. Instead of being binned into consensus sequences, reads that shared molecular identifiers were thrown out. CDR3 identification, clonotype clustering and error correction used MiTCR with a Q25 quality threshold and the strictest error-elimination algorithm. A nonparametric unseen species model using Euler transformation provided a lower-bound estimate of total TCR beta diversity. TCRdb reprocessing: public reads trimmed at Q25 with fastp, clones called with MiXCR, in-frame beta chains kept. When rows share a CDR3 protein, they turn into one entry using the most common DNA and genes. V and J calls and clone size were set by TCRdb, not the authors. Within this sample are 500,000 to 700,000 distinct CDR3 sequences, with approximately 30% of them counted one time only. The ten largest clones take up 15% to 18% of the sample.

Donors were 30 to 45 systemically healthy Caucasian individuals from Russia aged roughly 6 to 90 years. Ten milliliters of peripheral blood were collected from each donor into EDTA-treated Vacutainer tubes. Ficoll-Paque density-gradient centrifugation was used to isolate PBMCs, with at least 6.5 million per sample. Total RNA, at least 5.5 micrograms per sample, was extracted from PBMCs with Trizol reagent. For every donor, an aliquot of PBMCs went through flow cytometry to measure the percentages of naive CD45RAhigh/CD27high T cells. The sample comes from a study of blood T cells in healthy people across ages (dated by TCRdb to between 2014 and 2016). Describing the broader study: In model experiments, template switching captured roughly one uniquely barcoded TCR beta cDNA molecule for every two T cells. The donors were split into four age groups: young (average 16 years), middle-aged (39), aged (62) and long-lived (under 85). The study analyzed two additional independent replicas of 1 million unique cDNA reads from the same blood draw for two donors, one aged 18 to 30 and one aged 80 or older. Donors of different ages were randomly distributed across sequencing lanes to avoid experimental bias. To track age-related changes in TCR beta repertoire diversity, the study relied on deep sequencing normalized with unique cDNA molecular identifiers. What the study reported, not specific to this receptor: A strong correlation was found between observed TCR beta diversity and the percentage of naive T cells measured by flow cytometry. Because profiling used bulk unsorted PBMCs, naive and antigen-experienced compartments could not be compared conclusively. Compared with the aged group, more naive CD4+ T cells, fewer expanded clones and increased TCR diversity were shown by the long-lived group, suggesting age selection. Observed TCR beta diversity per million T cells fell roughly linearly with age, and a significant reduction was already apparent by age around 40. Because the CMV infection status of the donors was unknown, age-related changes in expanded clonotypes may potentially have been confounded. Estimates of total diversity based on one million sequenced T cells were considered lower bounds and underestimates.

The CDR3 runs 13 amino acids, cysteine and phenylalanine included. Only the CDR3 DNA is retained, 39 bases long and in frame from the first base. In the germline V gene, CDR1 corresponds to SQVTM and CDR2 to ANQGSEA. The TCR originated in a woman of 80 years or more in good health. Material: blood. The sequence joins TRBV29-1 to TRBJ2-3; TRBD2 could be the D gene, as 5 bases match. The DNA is TGTAGCGTTGGCGGCATATTCACAGATACGCAGTATTTT. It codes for CSVGGIFTDTQYF.